The 2 T cell receptor beta chains given below trace back to one sample, sequenced in a study of T cells in Graves' hyperthyroidism and ophthalmopathy. Amplified regions were TCR beta CDR3 sequences from RNA transcripts. With the HTBI primer set, the TCR CDR3 went through a first round of RT-PCR. MiXCR was run by TCRdb on the multiplex PCR reads, yielding one entry per CDR3 protein. Altogether around 300,000 distinct CDR3 sequences are present, more than 10% being singletons, with the ten largest covering roughly 8%. Sequences were obtained from blood. The origin of the receptors is a woman in her twenties or thirties with Graves' hyperthyroidism that later progressed to Graves' ophthalmopathy.

This clonotype was seen at least ten times. The V and J genes are TRBV11-2 and TRBJ1-2, with 8 bases that match TRBD1. Germline V gene sequence: CDR1 SGHAT, CDR2 FQNNGV. V dropped 6 bases and J dropped 7; count of bases not matched to a gene: 13. CDR3 length: 15 amino acids. In nucleotides, the CDR3 is TGTGCCAGCAGTTCCCCCACAGGGGGGAAAGGTGGCTACACCTTC. Amino acids: CASSSPTGGKGGYTF.

The table lists this clonotype with many counts. The V gene is TRBV19, the J gene TRBJ1-5; unclear D gene. Looked up from germline, CDR1 is LNHDA and CDR2 is SQIVND (reference sequence). This CDR3 comprises 13 residues. The V end lost 3 bases, the J end lost 2 bases, and 5 bases lay between the germline ends. The CDR3 reads CASSISGNQPQHF. The DNA for the CDR3 is TGTGCCAGTAGTATCAGCGGCAATCAGCCCCAGCATTTT.